This T cell receptor (beta chain) was captured by sequencing in a study of blood T cell repertoires in COVID-19. Study overall: Samples representing acute and convalescent COVID-19 were sourced from the United States, Italy and Spain. PBMCs, B-cell-depleted T cells, or T cells provided the cDNA or gDNA that made up the material.

CDR3 length: 16 residues. Trimming stripped 2 bases from V and 4 bases from J, with 17 bases between. Germline lookup yields CDR1 SGHTA and CDR2 FQGNSA. As originally analysed: Reference gene primer amplification gave nucleated cell count estimates. Sequencing was performed with immunoSEQ multiplex PCR; in TCRdb, only in-frame clones are kept and a portion is missing. V and J calls and clone size are those listed in that table; D and trimming were worked out from the DNA. The sample holds a few hundred thousand clones, roughly nine tenths seen once. Sequencing was carried out using peripheral blood. This sequence originates from a middle-aged woman who had recovered from COVID-19. The gene calls are TRBV7-2 and TRBJ1-2, with D possibly matching TRBD1 (5 bases). The CDR3 sequence is CASSLSRPGTSYGYTF. The CDR3 nucleotides read TGTGCCAGCAGCTTAAGTAGGCCGGGGACTAGCTATGGCTACACCTTC.